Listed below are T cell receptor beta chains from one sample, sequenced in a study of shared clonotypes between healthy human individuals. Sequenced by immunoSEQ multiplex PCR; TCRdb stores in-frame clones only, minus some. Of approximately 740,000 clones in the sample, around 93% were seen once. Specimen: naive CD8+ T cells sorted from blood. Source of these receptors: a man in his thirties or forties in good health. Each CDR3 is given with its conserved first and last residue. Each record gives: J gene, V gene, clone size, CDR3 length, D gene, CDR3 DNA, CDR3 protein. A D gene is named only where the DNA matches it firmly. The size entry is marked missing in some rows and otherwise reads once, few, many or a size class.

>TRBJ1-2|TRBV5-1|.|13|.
TGCGCCAGCAGCTTGGAAGGTTTTGATGGCTACACCTTC
CASSLEGFDGYTF
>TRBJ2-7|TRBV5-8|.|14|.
TGTGCCAGCAGCTTCGGGGGCTCGACCTACGAGCAGTACTTC
CASSFGGSTYEQYF
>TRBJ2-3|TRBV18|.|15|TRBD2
TGTGCCAGCCCTGGACTAGCGGGAGGTACAGATACGCAGTATTTT
CASPGLAGGTDTQYF
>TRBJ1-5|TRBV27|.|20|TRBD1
TGTGCCAGCAGTTTTACCCATAAGCCACGGCTACAGGGGGCGGGGCAGCCCCAGCATTTT
CASSFTHKPRLQGAGQPQHF
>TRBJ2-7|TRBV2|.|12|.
TGTGCCAGCAGTGGACGGATCTACGAGCAGTACTTC
CASSGRIYEQYF
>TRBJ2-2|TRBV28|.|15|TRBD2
TGTGCCAGCAGCCCCCGTGCGGGAGCAGCCGGGGAGCTGTTTTTT
CASSPRAGAAGELFF
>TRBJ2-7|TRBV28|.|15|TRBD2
TGTGCCAGCAGCCCCGGACTAGCGGGGGCCTACGAGCAGTACTTC
CASSPGLAGAYEQYF
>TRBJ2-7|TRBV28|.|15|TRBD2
TGTGCCAGCAGTCTAGGACTAGCGGGAGTCGGCGAGCAGTACTTC
CASSLGLAGVGEQYF
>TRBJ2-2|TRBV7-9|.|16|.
TGTGCCAGCAGACTACTAGCTGGGGAGTATACCGGGGAGCTGTTTTTT
CASRLLAGEYTGELFF
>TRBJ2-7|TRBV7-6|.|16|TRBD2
TGTGCCAGCAGCTTAGCTGGGGGGGTAGGAGAGTACGAGCAGTACTTC
CASSLAGGVGEYEQYF
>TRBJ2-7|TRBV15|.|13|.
TGTGCCACCAGCCCCCTGGGATCCTACGAGCAGTACTTC
CATSPLGSYEQYF
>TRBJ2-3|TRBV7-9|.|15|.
TGTGCCAGCAGCCCGAAGGGACATAGAGCAGATACGCAGTATTTT
CASSPKGHRADTQYF
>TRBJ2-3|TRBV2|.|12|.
TGTGCCTCCGTGGCCAGGAAAGATACGCAGTATTTT
CASVARKDTQYF
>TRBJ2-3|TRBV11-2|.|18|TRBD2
TGTGCCAGCAGCACGGACCCCGGGGGGGTCAATTTCGCGGATACGCAGTATTTT
CASSTDPGGVNFADTQYF
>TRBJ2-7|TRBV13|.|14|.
TGTGCCAGCAGCTTAGGTAGCACCCCCTACGAGCAGTACTTC
CASSLGSTPYEQYF
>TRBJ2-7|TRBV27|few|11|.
TGTGCCAGCAGTTTAGGCTACGAGCAGTACTTC
CASSLGYEQYF
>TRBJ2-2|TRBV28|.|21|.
TGTGCCAGCAGCTCACTCGTGGGCAGGACATTGGGGTCGGGCTTCGTCGGGGAGCTGTTTTTT
CASSSLVGRTLGSGFVGELFF
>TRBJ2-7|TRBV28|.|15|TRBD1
TGTGCCAGCAGTGTTACCGGGACAGGGTTTTGGGAGCAGTACTTC
CASSVTGTGFWEQYF
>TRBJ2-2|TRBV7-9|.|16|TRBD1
TGTGCCAGCAGACCTCAAACGGGACAGCCCACCGGGGAGCTGTTTTTT
CASRPQTGQPTGELFF
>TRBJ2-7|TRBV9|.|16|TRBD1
TGTGCCAGCAGAGAAAATGCTAGGACAGGACCCTACGAGCAGTACTTC
CASRENARTGPYEQYF
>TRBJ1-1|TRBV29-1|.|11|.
TGCAGCGTACAGAATAACACTGAAGCTTTCTTT
CSVQNNTEAFF
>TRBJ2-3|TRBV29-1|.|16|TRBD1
TGCAGCGCCGGAGGGGACAGGGGGCAAATGGCAGATACGCAGTATTTT
CSAGGDRGQMADTQYF
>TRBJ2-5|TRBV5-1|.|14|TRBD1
TGCGCCAGCAGCGCCGGGACAGGGAGAGAGACCCAGTACTTC
CASSAGTGRETQYF
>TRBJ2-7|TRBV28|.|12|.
TGTGCCAGCAGTTATATAGGGATCGAGCAGTACTTC
CASSYIGIEQYF
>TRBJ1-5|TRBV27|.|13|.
TGTGCCAGCAGTTTAAATTCGCGGCAGCCCCAGCATTTT
CASSLNSRQPQHF
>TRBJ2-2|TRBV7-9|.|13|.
TGTGCCAGCAGCTGGACGCGGACCGGGGAGCTGTTTTTT
CASSWTRTGELFF
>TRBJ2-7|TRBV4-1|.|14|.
TGCGCCAGCAGCCAAGATCCCTCCGGGGGTGAGCAGTACTTC
CASSQDPSGGEQYF
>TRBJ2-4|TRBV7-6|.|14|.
TGTGCCAGCAGCTCCCGGGACGGGAAAAACATTCAGTACTTC
CASSSRDGKNIQYF
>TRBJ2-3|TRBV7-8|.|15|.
TGTGCCAGCAGCTTAGAGACCCCAAACACAGATACGCAGTATTTT
CASSLETPNTDTQYF
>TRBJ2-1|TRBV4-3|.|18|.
TGCGCCAGCAGCCAAGATCCCCCCCCGAGCTCACGCTACAATGAGCAGTTCTTC
CASSQDPPPSSRYNEQFF
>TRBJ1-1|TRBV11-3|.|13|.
TGTGCCAGCAGCTCCGGGCCGAACACTGAAGCTTTCTTT
CASSSGPNTEAFF
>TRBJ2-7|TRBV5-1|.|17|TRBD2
TGCGCCAGCAGCTTGGTGGTAGCGGGAACCAGCTCCTACGAGCAGTACTTC
CASSLVVAGTSSYEQYF
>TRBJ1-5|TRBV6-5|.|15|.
TGTGCCAGCAGTCCCCTGGGAGTCAGCAATCAGCCCCAGCATTTT
CASSPLGVSNQPQHF
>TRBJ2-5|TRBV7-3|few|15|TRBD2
TGTGCCAGCAGCCCCTCGGCGGGAGCTGCGGAGACCCAGTACTTC
CASSPSAGAAETQYF
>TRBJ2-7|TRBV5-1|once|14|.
TGCGCCAGCAGCCCCTCCGGGCGGGTACACGAGCAGTACTTC
CASSPSGRVHEQYF
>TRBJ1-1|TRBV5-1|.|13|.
TGCGCCAGCAGCTTGGATCACGAGTCTGAAGCTTTCTTT
CASSLDHESEAFF
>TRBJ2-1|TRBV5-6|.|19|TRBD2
TGTGCCAGCAGCTTGGTAAATCGGACGACTAGCGGGAACTACAATGAGCAGTTCTTC
CASSLVNRTTSGNYNEQFF
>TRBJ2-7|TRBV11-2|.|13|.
TGTGCCAGCAGCTTAGATGCGGCCTACGAGCAGTACTTC
CASSLDAAYEQYF
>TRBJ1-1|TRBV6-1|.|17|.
TGTGCCAGCAGTGAATTCTCAGTGCCTCGGAAGGACACTGAAGCTTTCTTT
CASSEFSVPRKDTEAFF
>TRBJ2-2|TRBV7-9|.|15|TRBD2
TGTGCCAGCAGCTCGAGCGGGAGGGCCCCCGGGGAGCTGTTTTTT
CASSSSGRAPGELFF
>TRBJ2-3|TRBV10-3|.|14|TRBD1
TGTGCCTCACAGGGGGACATAGGATCGGATACGCAGTATTTT
CASQGDIGSDTQYF
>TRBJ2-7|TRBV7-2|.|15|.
TGTGCCAGCAGCTTTACCGGGACCCCGGTGGCCGAGCAGTACTTC
CASSFTGTPVAEQYF
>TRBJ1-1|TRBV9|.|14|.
TGTGCCAGCAGCGTAGTAGACAGTCACACTGAAGCTTTCTTT
CASSVVDSHTEAFF
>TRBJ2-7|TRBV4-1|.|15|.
TGCGCCAGCAGCCAAGCGAAGGGGGTGGGATACGAGCAGTACTTC
CASSQAKGVGYEQYF
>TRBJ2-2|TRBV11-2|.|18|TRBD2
TGTGCCAGCAGCTTAGATCTAGGGGCTAGCGGGTACACCGGGGAGCTGTTTTTT
CASSLDLGASGYTGELFF
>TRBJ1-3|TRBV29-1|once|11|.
TGCAGCGTTGAAGAAACGAGCACCATATATTTT
CSVEETSTIYF
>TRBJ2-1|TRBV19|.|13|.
TGTGCCAGTAGTACCGACACCTACAATGAGCAGTTCTTC
CASSTDTYNEQFF
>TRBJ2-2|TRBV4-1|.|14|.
TGCGCCAGCAGCCAAGGACGAGGGGCCGGGGAGCTGTTTTTT
CASSQGRGAGELFF
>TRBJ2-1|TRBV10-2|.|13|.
TGCGCCAGCAGCAACGCGTTAGGGAATGAGCAGTTCTTC
CASSNALGNEQFF
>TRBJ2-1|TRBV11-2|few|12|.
TGTGCCAGCAGCTTATTGGCGGATGAGCAGTTCTTC
CASSLLADEQFF